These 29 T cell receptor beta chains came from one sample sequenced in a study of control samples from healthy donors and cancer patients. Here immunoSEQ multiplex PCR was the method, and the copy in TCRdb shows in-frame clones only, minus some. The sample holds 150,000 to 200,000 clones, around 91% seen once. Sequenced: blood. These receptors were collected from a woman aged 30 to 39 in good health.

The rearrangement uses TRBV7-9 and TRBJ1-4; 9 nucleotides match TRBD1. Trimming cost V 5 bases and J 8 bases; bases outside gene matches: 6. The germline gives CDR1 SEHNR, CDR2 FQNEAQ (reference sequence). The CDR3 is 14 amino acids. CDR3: CASSQQGAGEKLFF. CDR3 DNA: TGTGCCAGCAGCCAACAGGGGGCCGGGGAAAAACTGTTTTTT.

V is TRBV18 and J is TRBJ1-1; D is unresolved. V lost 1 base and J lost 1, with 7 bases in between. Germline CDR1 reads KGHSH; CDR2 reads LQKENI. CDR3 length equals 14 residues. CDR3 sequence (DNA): TGTGCCAGCTCACCACAAAACACGAACACTGAAGCTTTCTTT. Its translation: CASSPQNTNTEAFF.

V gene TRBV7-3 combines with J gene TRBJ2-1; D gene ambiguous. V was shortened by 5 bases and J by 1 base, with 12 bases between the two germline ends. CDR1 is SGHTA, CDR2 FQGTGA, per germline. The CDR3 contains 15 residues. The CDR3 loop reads CASSPDLGSYNEQFF. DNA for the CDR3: TGTGCCAGCAGCCCTGACCTGGGTTCCTACAATGAGCAGTTCTTC.

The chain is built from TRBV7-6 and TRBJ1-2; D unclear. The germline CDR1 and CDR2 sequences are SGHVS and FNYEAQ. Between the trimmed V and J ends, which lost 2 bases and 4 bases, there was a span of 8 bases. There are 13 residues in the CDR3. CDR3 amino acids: CASSLSDGYGYTF. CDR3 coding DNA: TGTGCCAGCAGCTTATCGGACGGCTATGGCTACACCTTC.

The CDR3 DNA follows: TGTGCCAGCAGGACAGGGCAGGGGTCCTACGAGCAGTACTTC. Its protein is CASRTGQGSYEQYF. This chain uses TRBV28 with TRBJ2-7; TRBD1 agrees at 7 bases. This CDR3 contains 14 residues. J was trimmed by 1 base and V by 6 bases; bases with no gene match: 6. Germline loops: CDR1 MDHEN, CDR2 SYDVKM.

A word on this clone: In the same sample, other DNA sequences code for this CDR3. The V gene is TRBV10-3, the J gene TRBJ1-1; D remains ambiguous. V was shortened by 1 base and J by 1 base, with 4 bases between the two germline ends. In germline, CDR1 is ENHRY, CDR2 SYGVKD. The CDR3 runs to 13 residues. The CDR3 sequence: CAISEYENTEAFF. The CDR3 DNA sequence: TGTGCCATCAGTGAGTATGAGAACACTGAAGCTTTCTTT.

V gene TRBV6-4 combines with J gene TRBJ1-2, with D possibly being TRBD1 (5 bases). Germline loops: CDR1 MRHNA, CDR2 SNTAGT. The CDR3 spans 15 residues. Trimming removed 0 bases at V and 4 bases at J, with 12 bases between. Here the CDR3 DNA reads TGTGCCAGCAGTGACTCGGGAGGGGCCCCCTATGGCTACACCTTC. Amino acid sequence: CASSDSGGAPYGYTF.

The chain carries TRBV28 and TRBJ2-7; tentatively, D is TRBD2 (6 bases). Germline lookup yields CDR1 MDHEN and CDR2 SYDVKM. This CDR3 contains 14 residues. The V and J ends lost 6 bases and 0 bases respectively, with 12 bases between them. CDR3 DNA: TGTGCCAGCAGGTGGACTACAAGCTCCTACGAGCAGTACTTC. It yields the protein CASRWTTSSYEQYF.

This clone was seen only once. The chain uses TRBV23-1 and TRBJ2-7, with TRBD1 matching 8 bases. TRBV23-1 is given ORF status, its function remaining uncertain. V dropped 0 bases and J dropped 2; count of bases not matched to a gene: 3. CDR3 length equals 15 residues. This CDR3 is CASSQSPDRAYEQYF. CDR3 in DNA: TGCGCCAGCAGTCAATCGCCGGACAGGGCCTACGAGCAGTACTTC.

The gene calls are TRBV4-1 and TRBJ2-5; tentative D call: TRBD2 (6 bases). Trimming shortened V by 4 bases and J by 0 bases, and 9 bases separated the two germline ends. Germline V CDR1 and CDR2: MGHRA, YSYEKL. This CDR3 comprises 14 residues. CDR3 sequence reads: CASSRREYQETQYF. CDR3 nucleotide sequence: TGCGCCAGCAGCCGGAGGGAGTACCAAGAGACCCAGTACTTC.

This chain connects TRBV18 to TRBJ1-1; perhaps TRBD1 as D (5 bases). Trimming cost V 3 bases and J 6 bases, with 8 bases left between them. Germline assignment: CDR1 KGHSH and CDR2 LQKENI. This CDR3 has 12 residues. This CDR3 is CASSPAGAEAFF. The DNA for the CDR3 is TGTGCCAGCTCACCGGCGGGGGCTGAAGCTTTCTTT.

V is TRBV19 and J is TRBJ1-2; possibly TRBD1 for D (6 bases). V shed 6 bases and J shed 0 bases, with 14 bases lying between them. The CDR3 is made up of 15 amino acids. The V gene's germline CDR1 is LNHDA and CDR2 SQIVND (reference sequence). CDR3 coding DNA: TGTGCCAGTAGCCCGAGACAGGACCCTAACTATGGCTACACCTTC. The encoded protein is CASSPRQDPNYGYTF. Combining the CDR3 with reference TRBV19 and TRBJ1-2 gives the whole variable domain DGGITQSPKYLFRKEGQNVTLSCEQNLNHDAMYWYRQDPGQGLRLIYYSQIVNDFQKGDIAEGYSVSREKKESFPLTVTSAQKNPTAFYLCASSPRQDPNYGYTFGSGTRLTVV.

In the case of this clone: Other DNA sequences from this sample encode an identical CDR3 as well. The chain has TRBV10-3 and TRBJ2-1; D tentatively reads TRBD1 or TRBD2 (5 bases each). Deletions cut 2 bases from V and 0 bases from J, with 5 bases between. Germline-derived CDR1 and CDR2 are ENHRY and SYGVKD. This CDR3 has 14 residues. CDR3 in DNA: TGTGCCATCAGTGAGGGGGGCTCCTACAATGAGCAGTTCTTC. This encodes CAISEGGSYNEQFF.

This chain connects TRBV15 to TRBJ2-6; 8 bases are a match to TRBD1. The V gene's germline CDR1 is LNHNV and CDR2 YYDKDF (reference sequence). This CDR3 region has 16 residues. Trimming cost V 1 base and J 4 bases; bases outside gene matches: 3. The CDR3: CATSRADRAGANVLTF. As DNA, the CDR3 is TGTGCCACCAGCAGAGCGGACAGGGCGGGGGCCAACGTCCTGACTTTC.

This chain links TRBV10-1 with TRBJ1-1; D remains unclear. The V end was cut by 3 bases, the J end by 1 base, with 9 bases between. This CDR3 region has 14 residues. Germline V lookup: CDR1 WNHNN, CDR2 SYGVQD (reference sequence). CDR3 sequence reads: CASSDWVANTEAFF. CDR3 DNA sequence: TGCGCCAGCAGTGATTGGGTCGCGAACACTGAAGCTTTCTTT.

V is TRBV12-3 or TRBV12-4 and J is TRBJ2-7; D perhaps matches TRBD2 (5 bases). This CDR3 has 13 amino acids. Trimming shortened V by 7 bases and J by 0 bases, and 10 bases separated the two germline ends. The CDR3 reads CASKVTSSYEQYF. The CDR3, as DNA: TGTGCCAGCAAAGTAACTAGCTCCTACGAGCAGTACTTC.

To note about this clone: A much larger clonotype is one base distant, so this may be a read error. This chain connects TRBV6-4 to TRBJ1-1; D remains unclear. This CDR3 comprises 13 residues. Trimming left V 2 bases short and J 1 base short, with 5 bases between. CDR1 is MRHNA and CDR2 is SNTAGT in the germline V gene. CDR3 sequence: CASSDKSNTEAFF. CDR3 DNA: TGTGCCAGCAGTGACAAATCGAACACTGAAGCTTTCTTT.

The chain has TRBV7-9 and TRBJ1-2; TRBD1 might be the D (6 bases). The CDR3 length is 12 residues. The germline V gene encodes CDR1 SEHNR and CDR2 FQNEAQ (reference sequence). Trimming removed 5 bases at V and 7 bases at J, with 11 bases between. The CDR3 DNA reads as TGTGCCAGCAGCAAACAGGGTCTTGGCTACACCTTC. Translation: CASSKQGLGYTF.

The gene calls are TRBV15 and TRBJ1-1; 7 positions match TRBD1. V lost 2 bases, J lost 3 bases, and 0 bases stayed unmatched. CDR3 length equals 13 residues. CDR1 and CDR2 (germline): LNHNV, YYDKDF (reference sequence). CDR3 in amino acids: CATSRTGDTEAFF. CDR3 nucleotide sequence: TGTGCCACCAGCAGAACAGGGGACACTGAAGCTTTCTTT.

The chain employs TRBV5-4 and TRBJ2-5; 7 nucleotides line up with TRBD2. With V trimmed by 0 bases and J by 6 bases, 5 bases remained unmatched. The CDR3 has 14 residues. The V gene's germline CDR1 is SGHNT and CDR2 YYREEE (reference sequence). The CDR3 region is CASSLGEGWKTQYF. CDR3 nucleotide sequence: TGTGCCAGCAGCTTGGGGGAGGGATGGAAGACCCAGTACTTC. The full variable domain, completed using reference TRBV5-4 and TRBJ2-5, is ETGVTQSPTHLIKTRGQQVTLRCSSQSGHNTVSWYQQALGQGPQFIFQYYREEENGRGNFPPRFSGLQFPNYSSELNVNALELDDSALYLCASSLGEGWKTQYFGPGTRLLVL.

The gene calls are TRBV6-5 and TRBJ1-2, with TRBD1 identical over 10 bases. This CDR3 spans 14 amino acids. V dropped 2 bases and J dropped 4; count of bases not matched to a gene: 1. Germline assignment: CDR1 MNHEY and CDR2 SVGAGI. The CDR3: CASSYRDRGYGYTF. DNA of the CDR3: TGTGCCAGCAGTTACCGGGACAGGGGCTATGGCTACACCTTC.

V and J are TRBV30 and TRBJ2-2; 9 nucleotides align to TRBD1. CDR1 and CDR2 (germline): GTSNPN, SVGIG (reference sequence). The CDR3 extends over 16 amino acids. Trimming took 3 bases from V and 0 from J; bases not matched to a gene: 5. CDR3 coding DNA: TGTGCCTGGAGGGAACGGACAGGGGCGAACACCGGGGAGCTGTTTTTT. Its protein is CAWRERTGANTGELFF.

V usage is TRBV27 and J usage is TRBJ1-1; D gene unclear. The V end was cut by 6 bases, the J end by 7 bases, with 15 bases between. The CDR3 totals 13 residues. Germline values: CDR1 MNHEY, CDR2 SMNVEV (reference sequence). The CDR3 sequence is CASSTTGNIEAFF. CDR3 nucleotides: TGTGCCAGCAGCACTACCGGGAATATTGAAGCTTTCTTT.

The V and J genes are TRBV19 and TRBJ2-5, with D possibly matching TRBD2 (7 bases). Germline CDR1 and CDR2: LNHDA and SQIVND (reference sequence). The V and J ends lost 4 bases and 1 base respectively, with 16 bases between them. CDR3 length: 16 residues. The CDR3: CASSRGLAEIQETQYF. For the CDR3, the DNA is TGTGCCAGTAGTAGGGGGCTAGCGGAAATCCAAGAGACCCAGTACTTC. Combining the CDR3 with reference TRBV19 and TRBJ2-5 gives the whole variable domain DGGITQSPKYLFRKEGQNVTLSCEQNLNHDAMYWYRQDPGQGLRLIYYSQIVNDFQKGDIAEGYSVSREKKESFPLTVTSAQKNPTAFYLCASSRGLAEIQETQYFGPGTRLLVL.

Written as DNA, the CDR3 is TGCGCCAGCAGCTTGGGTCCGGACAGGGATAATTCACCCCTCCACTTT. It codes for CASSLGPDRDNSPLHF. The V gene is TRBV5-1, the J gene TRBJ1-6; 8 positions match TRBD1. Germline values: CDR1 SGHRS, CDR2 YFSETQ. Trimming took 0 bases from V and 5 from J; bases not matched to a gene: 4. The CDR3 contains 16 residues.

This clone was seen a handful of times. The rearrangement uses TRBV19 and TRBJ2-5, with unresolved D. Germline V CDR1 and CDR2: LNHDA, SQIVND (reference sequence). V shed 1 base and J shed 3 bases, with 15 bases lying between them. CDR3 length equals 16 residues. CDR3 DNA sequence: TGTGCCAGTAGTATAGTGGGTTTGGGCCGGGAAGAGACCCAGTACTTC. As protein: CASSIVGLGREETQYF.

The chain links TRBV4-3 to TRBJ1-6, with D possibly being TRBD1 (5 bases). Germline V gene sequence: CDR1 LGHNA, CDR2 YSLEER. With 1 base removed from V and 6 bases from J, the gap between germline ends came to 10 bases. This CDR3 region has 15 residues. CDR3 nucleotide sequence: TGCGCCAGCAGCCAAGGGTGGGGGGGTAATTCACCCCTCCACTTT. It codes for CASSQGWGGNSPLHF.

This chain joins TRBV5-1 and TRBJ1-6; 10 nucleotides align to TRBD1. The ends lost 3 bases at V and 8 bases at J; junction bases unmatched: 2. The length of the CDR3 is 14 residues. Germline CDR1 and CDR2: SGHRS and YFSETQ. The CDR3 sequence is CASSWTGGDSPLHF. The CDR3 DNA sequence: TGCGCCAGCAGCTGGACAGGGGGGGATTCACCCCTCCACTTT.

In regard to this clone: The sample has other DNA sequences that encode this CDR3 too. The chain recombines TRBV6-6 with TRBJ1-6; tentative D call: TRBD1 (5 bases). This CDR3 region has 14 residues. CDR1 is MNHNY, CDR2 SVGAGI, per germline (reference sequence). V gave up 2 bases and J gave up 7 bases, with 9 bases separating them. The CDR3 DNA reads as TGTGCCAGCAGTTACGGGGACCGAAATTCACCCCTCCACTTT. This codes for CASSYGDRNSPLHF.